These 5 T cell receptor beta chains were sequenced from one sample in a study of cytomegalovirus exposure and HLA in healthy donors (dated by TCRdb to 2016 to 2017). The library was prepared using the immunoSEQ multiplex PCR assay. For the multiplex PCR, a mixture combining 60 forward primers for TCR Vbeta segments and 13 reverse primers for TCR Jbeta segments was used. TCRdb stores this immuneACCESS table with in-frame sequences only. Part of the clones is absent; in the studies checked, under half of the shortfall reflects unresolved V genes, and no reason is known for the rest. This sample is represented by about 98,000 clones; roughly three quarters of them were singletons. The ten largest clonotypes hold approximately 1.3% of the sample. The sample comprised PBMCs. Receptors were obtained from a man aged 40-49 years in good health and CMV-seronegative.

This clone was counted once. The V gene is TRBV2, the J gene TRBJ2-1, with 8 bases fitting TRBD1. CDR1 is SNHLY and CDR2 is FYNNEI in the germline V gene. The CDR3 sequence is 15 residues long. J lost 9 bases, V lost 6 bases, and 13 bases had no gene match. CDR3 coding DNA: TGTGCCAGCAGCCCCGGACAGGGACGCGTAAGTGAGCAGTTCTTC. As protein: CASSPGQGRVSEQFF. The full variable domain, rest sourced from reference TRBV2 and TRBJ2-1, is EPEVTQTPSHQVTQMGQEVILRCVPISNHLYFYWYRQILGQKVEFLVSFYNNEISEKSEIFDDQFSVERPDGSNFTLKIRSTKLEDSAMYFCASSPGQGRVSEQFFGPGTRLTVL.

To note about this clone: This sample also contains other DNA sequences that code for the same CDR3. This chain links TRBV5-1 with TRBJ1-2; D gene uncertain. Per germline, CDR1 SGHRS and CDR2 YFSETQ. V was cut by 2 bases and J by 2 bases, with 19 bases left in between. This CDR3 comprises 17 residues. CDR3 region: CASSLAFTDGVNYGYTF. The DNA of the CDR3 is TGCGCCAGCAGCTTAGCCTTCACAGACGGGGTGAACTATGGCTACACCTTC.

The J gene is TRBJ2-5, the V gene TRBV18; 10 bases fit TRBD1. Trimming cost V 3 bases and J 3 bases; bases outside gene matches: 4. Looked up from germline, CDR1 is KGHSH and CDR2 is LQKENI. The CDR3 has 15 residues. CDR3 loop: CASSPDRGFEETQYF. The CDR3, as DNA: TGTGCCAGCTCACCGGACAGGGGGTTCGAAGAGACCCAGTACTTC.

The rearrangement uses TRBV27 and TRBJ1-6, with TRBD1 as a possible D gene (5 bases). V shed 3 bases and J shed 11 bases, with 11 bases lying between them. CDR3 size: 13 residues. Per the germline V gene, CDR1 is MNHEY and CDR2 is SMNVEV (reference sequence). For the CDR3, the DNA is TGTGCCAGCAGTTTCCGGGGGTGGGCACCCCTCCACTTT. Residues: CASSFRGWAPLHF.

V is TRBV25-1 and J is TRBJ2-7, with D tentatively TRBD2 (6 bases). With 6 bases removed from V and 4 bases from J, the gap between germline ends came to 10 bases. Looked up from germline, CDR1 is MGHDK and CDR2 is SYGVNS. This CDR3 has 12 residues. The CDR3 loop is CASRGLGYEQYF. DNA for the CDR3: TGTGCCAGCAGGGGACTCGGATACGAGCAGTACTTC.